This TCR beta chain was sequenced for a study of T-cell reconstitution after alpha-beta-depleted transplantation in children. Germline loops: CDR1 LNHNV, CDR2 YYDKDF (reference sequence). This CDR3 spans 17 amino acids. V was cut by 6 bases and J by 0 bases, with 18 bases left in between. There are a few counts of this clonotype. As it was prepared, the TCRbeta library received unique molecular identifiers. TCRdb recomputed calls from the PCR reads with MiXCR, one row per CDR3 protein. The sample comprises about 980,000 distinct CDR3 sequences, about 26% of which are singletons, and roughly 27% rests with the top ten.

The starting material was PBMCs, mostly from graft donor cells, obtained 360 days after TCRalphabeta/CD19-depleted stem cell transplant. J is TRBJ1-5 and V is TRBV15; tentatively, D is TRBD1 (6 bases). The sequence came from a boy in the first two years of life who had a stem cell transplant for SCID, so the T cells may come from the graft donor. In DNA, the CDR3 is TGTGCCACCAGTACCAAAAGGGGGTCGTATAGCAATCAGCCCCAGCATTTT. Its protein product is CATSTKRGSYSNQPQHF.